The source of this T cell receptor (beta chain) is a study of beta chain features in type 1 diabetes. Isolated RNA was reverse transcribed in full, so expressed TCRB transcripts were sequenced. Produced via immunoSEQ multiplex PCR; TCRdb's table is partial and in-frame only. The sample yields approximately 250,000 clones, over 7.5% seen once. The sequenced material came from naive CD4+ T cells from blood. The clonotype comes from a woman aged 18-30 years in good health.

The CDR3 spells CASSLGQPSTGELFF. CDR3 bases: TGTGCCAGCAGCTTAGGGCAGCCTAGCACCGGGGAGCTGTTTTTT. The V call is TRBV7-9, the J call TRBJ2-2, with D uncertain. V was clipped by 1 base and J by 4 bases, with 10 bases between them. This CDR3 comprises 15 residues. Germline-derived CDR1 and CDR2 are SEHNR and FQNEAQ (reference sequence). Based on the CDR3 plus reference TRBV7-9 and TRBJ2-2, the full variable domain is DTGVSQNPRHKITKRGQNVTFRCDPISEHNRLYWYRQTLGQGPEFLTYFQNEAQLEKSRLLSDRFSAERPKGSFSTLEIQRTEQGDSAMYLCASSLGQPSTGELFFGEGSRLTVL.